A single sample is the source of the 20 T cell receptor beta chains below, sequenced in a study of CD4 T cells in relation to SARS-CoV-2 and coronaviruses. The unexposed donors gave CD4+ T cells in about 2010-2019, prior to COVID-19. Isolation of CD4+ T cells took place after roughly nine days in culture. For these receptors, no antigen is known. Only in-frame clones appear in the TCRdb table, and some are missing; sequencing was by immunoSEQ multiplex PCR. Of approximately 20,000 clones in the sample, about 80% are singletons; the top ten hold roughly 10%. Sequencing input: CD4+ T cells from PBMCs, cultured in vitro. Source of these receptors: a human donor in good health.

The chain couples TRBV7-9 to TRBJ1-4; D might be TRBD1 (5 bases). In germline, CDR1 is SEHNR, CDR2 FQNEAQ (reference sequence). Between the trimmed V and J ends, which lost 6 bases and 5 bases, there was a span of 7 bases. This CDR3 spans 12 amino acids. The chain's CDR3 is CASRDKNEKLFF. As DNA, the CDR3 is TGTGCCAGCAGGGACAAGAATGAAAAACTGTTTTTT.

This chain links TRBV4-3 with TRBJ2-2; D remains ambiguous. Germline V CDR1 and CDR2: LGHNA, YSLEER. This CDR3 spans 13 amino acids. Trimming stripped 4 bases from V and 8 bases from J, with 11 bases between. CDR3 region: CASSRDLRGELFF. CDR3 DNA sequence: TGCGCCAGCAGCCGAGACTTAAGAGGGGAGCTGTTTTTT.

This chain uses TRBV23-1 with TRBJ2-5, with 14 bases that match TRBD2. TRBV23-1 is an ORF for which the function is uncertain. The CDR3 is 19 residues long. Germline trimming cut 0 bases from V and 5 bases from J; bases unmatched to any gene: 11. CDR3 DNA: TGCGCCAGCAGTCAATCCGGGACTAGCGGGGGAAGGCTCAACGAGACCCAGTACTTC. Amino acid sequence: CASSQSGTSGGRLNETQYF.

The chain is built from TRBV18 and TRBJ2-1, with D possibly matching TRBD1 (5 bases). The germline V and J ends were trimmed by 0 bases and 8 bases, with 11 bases remaining between them. This CDR3 contains 14 residues. CDR1 is KGHSH and CDR2 is LQKENI in the germline V gene. This chain's CDR3 is CASSPPGAFYEQFF. For the CDR3, the DNA is TGTGCCAGCTCACCACCAGGGGCTTTTTATGAGCAGTTCTTC.

The chain joins TRBV10-1 to TRBJ2-3, with 8 nucleotides matching TRBD2. CDR3 size: 15 residues. Germline V lookup: CDR1 WNHNN, CDR2 SYGVQD (reference sequence). V lost 0 bases, J lost 3 bases, and 2 bases stayed unmatched. The DNA of the CDR3 is TGCGCCAGCAGTGAGTCGCCTAGCGGGACAGATACGCAGTATTTT. Protein: CASSESPSGTDTQYF.

This chain uses TRBV3-1 (or the pseudogene TRBV3-2) with TRBJ1-2; maybe TRBD1 (5 bases). Trimming left V 3 bases short and J 4 bases short, with 12 bases between. The germline CDR1 and CDR2 sequences are LGHDT and YNNKEL (reference sequence). The CDR3 is 14 amino acids. The CDR3 sequence is CASSQRQRTYGYTF. The DNA of the CDR3 is TGTGCCAGCAGCCAGAGACAGAGGACCTATGGCTACACCTTC.

The chain recombines TRBV7-2 with TRBJ2-1; D gene uncertain. The germline V gene has CDR1 SGHTA and CDR2 FQGNSA. The CDR3 contains 12 residues. The V gene lost 5 bases and the J gene lost 4 bases, with 6 bases spanning the gap. The CDR3 sequence is CASSLLYNEQFF. CDR3 coding DNA: TGTGCCAGCAGCCTCCTTTACAATGAGCAGTTCTTC.

This chain links TRBV4-3 with TRBJ1-1; D unclear. The CDR3 has 13 amino acids. Germline CDR1 is LGHNA and CDR2 is YSLEER. Trimming took 0 bases from V and 11 from J, leaving 13 bases between them. The CDR3 nucleotides are TGCGCCAGCAGCCAAGAGAGGGCAGCGGTGGCTTTCTTT. Amino acids: CASSQERAAVAFF.

V gene TRBV6-4 combines with J gene TRBJ2-2, with unresolved D. The CDR3 spans 16 residues. The germline CDR1 and CDR2 sequences are MRHNA and SNTAGT. V was shortened by 6 bases and J by 3 bases, with 17 bases between the two germline ends. CDR3 protein: CASSPRGVRYTGELFF. CDR3 bases: TGTGCCAGCAGCCCTCGTGGGGTGCGTTACACCGGGGAGCTGTTTTTT.

The J gene is TRBJ1-2, the V gene TRBV7-2; 9 bases agree with TRBD1. Germline V gives CDR1 SGHTA, CDR2 FQGNSA. CDR3 length: 15 residues. The trim removed 5 bases at V and 8 bases at J, leaving 12 bases unmatched. DNA for the CDR3: TGTGCCAGCAGCCTCCTCACAGGGGGCGCTGGGGGCTACACCTTC. This gives the protein CASSLLTGGAGGYTF.

CDR3 DNA sequence: TGTGCCAGTGTGACTAGGGCCGTCTACAATGAGCAGTTCTTC. Translating gives CASVTRAVYNEQFF. The chain combines TRBV19 with TRBJ2-1, with D maybe TRBD2 (6 bases). The germline CDR1 and CDR2 sequences are LNHDA and SQIVND (reference sequence). This CDR3 is built from 14 residues. V was shortened by 8 bases and J by 3 bases, with 14 bases between the two germline ends.

The V call is TRBV3-1 (or the pseudogene TRBV3-2), the J call TRBJ2-2; D is uncertain. Trimming pared 6 bases from V and 1 base from J, leaving 0 bases between. Germline loops: CDR1 LGHDT, CDR2 YNNKEL (reference sequence). The CDR3 is 11 amino acids. The CDR3 region has the DNA TGTGCCAGCAGGAACACCGGGGAGCTGTTTTTT. Translated: CASRNTGELFF.

There are a few counts of this clone. This sequence joins TRBV5-1 and TRBJ2-5; perhaps D is TRBD1 or TRBD2 (6 bases each). Trimming took 4 bases from V and 0 from J, leaving 19 bases between them. The CDR3 extends over 17 amino acids. Germline CDR1 is SGHRS and CDR2 is YFSETQ. The CDR3 here is CASSPGRGDRYQETQYF. For the CDR3, the DNA is TGCGCCAGCAGCCCCGGTAGGGGGGATAGGTACCAAGAGACCCAGTACTTC. The variable domain in full, completed from reference TRBV5-1 and TRBJ2-5, reads KAGVTQTPRYLIKTRGQQVTLSCSPISGHRSVSWYQQTPGQGLQFLFEYFSETQRNKGNFPGRFSGRQFSNSRSEMNVSTLELGDSALYLCASSPGRGDRYQETQYFGPGTRLLVL.

V usage is TRBV3-1 (or the pseudogene TRBV3-2) and J usage is TRBJ1-1; D remains ambiguous. The CDR3 length is 14 residues. Trimming shortened V by 3 bases and J by 8 bases, and 16 bases separated the two germline ends. Per the germline V gene, CDR1 is LGHDT and CDR2 is YNNKEL (reference sequence). For the CDR3, the DNA is TGTGCCAGCAGCCATGCGGGCCGAAATTTCGAAGCTTTCTTT. It translates to CASSHAGRNFEAFF.

V and J are TRBV4-2 and TRBJ2-5; D might be TRBD1 or TRBD2, each matching 5 bases. CDR3 length: 15 amino acids. Trimming removed 1 base at V and 8 bases at J, with 17 bases between. Germline V gene sequence: CDR1 LGHNA, CDR2 YNFKEQ. DNA for the CDR3: TGTGCCAGCAGCCAAGCCCATGGGGGAGAAGTTACCCAGTACTTC. As protein: CASSQAHGGEVTQYF.

CDR3 sequence: CASSRDRGSYGYTF. The CDR3 DNA is TGTGCCAGCAGCCGTGACAGGGGTTCTTATGGCTACACCTTC. The genes are TRBV7-8 and TRBJ1-2; 8 bases match TRBD1. V was clipped by 5 bases and J by 5 bases; unmatched bases: 7. This CDR3 region has 14 residues. Germline CDR1 SGHVS, CDR2 FQNEAQ.

The chain has TRBV19 and TRBJ2-1; TRBD2 agrees at 8 bases. This CDR3 is 15 amino acids long. Germline loops: CDR1 LNHDA, CDR2 SQIVND (reference sequence). Unmatched junction bases numbered 7, after V lost 2 bases and J lost 7 bases. The CDR3 is CASSITSGSQNEQFF. The CDR3 DNA is TGTGCCAGTAGTATAACGAGCGGGAGTCAGAATGAGCAGTTCTTC.

This clone was counted only a few times. The chain employs TRBV4-1 and TRBJ2-6; no firm D call. The CDR3 runs to 18 residues. The germline V and J ends were trimmed by 1 base and 3 bases, with 16 bases remaining between them. CDR1 is MGHRA and CDR2 is YSYEKL in the germline V gene. The CDR3 protein is CASSQVSGLEVGANVLTF. CDR3 DNA sequence: TGCGCCAGCAGCCAAGTTTCCGGCCTGGAAGTTGGGGCCAACGTCCTGACTTTC.

CDR3 loop: CASSFPGQGDTDTQYF. Here the CDR3 DNA reads TGCGCCAGCAGCTTCCCGGGACAGGGGGACACAGATACGCAGTATTTT. The chain has TRBV5-1 and TRBJ2-3; 11 bases are shared with TRBD1. This CDR3 comprises 16 residues. Germline lookup yields CDR1 SGHRS and CDR2 YFSETQ. V trimming: 2 bases; J trimming: 2 bases; junction bases outside the gene matches: 4.

The genes are TRBV7-8 and TRBJ2-5; D is perhaps TRBD1 (5 bases). Between the trimmed V and J ends, which lost 5 bases and 1 base, there was a span of 14 bases. Germline CDR1 reads SGHVS; CDR2 reads FQNEAQ. The CDR3 runs to 15 residues. In DNA, the CDR3 is TGTGCCAGCAGCAGGGGTCGTTCCGGCCAAGAGACCCAGTACTTC. Amino acids: CASSRGRSGQETQYF.